A selection of T cell receptor beta chains follows, all from one sample in a study of blood T cells in healthy people across ages. TCRdb itself ran the 5' RACE reads through MiXCR, one entry per CDR3 protein. Of roughly 1.6 million distinct CDR3 sequences in the sample, 34% are singletons; the top ten hold approximately 10%. The sequencing sample was made of blood. The receptor set was obtained from a woman in her twenties or thirties in good health. Both conserved end residues are part of each CDR3. D genes are given only for firm matches. Clone sizes are given selectively: once, few, many, or a class where the clone is expanded.

clone size	CDR3 length	D gene	V gene	J gene	CDR3 DNA	CDR3 protein
many	14	-	TRBV4-1	TRBJ2-3	TGTGCCAGCAGCCAAGTAGGGGGCACAGATACGCAGTATTTT	CASSQVGGTDTQYF
-	13	-	TRBV29-1	TRBJ2-7	TGCAGCGTTCACAGTTCGGAGGGTTACGAGCAGTACTTC	CSVHSSEGYEQYF
many	14	-	TRBV4-2	TRBJ2-1	TGTGCCAGCAGCCAAGACGGGACCATCAATGAGCAGTTCTTC	CASSQDGTINEQFF
-	14	TRBD2	TRBV6-2/TRBV6-3	TRBJ2-5	TGTGCCAGCAGTGACTTCACGGGGGGAGAGACCCAGTACTTC	CASSDFTGGETQYF
-	15	-	TRBV27	TRBJ1-1	TGTGCCAGCAGTCCAAGACAGGACATGAACACTGAAGCTTTCTTT	CASSPRQDMNTEAFF
-	14	TRBD2	TRBV29-1	TRBJ2-1	TGCAGCGGAATACTAGCGGGGACCTACAATGAGCAGTTCTTC	CSGILAGTYNEQFF
few	17	TRBD1	TRBV18	TRBJ1-5	TGTGCCAGCTCAACCGGACAGGGTTCATCTAGCAATCAGCCCCAGCATTTT	CASSTGQGSSSNQPQHF
-	16	TRBD1	TRBV3-1	TRBJ2-7	TGTGCCAGCAGCCGGCGCACAGGGGGCTCTAACTACGAGCAGTACTTC	CASSRRTGGSNYEQYF
-	14	-	TRBV27	TRBJ2-1	TGTGCCAGCAGTTTGATCTCTGCTTACAATGAGCAGTTCTTC	CASSLISAYNEQFF
-	18	-	TRBV6-1	TRBJ2-4	TGTGCCAGCAGTGAAGTTCCCCCAAGCGGGTGGTCCAAAAACATTCAGTACTTC	CASSEVPPSGWSKNIQYF
-	15	TRBD1	TRBV7-3	TRBJ1-2	TGTGCCAGCAGCAAAGGGGCAGGGGGCGGCTATGGCTACACCTTC	CASSKGAGGGYGYTF
-	15	TRBD1	TRBV20-1	TRBJ2-1	TGCAGTGCTACCAAAGGACAGGGGGGATTCAATGAGCAGTTCTTC	CSATKGQGGFNEQFF
few	18	-	TRBV15	TRBJ1-2	TGTGCCACCAGCAGAGATCAGCTCGGGACCGACGCTAACTATGGCTACACCTTC	CATSRDQLGTDANYGYTF
once	12	-	TRBV12-3/TRBV12-4	TRBJ1-1	TGTGCCAGCAGTTTGACGAGCACTGAAGCTTTCTTT	CASSLTSTEAFF
once	13	-	TRBV7-6	TRBJ2-7	TGTGCCAGCAGCTTACGGGACGGACGGGAGCAGTACTTC	CASSLRDGREQYF
few	16	-	TRBV24-1	TRBJ2-2	TGTGCCACCAGTGATTTGCGGAGAGGGTCCACCGGGGAGCTGTTTTTT	CATSDLRRGSTGELFF
-	13	-	TRBV27	TRBJ2-7	TGTACCAGCAGTTTATCTTTGGCCTACGAGCAGTACTTC	CTSSLSLAYEQYF
-	16	-	TRBV27	TRBJ2-7	TGTGCCAGCAGTTTCTCCCTCGGGAGAGGTACTGGCGAGCAGTACTTC	CASSFSLGRGTGEQYF
-	17	-	TRBV14	TRBJ2-1	TGTGCCAGCAGCGCCCGGCGCGGAAGCGGAATATACAATGAGCAGTTCTTC	CASSARRGSGIYNEQFF
few	11	TRBD1	TRBV27	TRBJ2-7	TGTGCCAGCGGGCGTAGGGGGCAGCAGTACTTC	CASGRRGQQYF
many	13	-	TRBV4-1	TRBJ2-1	TGCGCCAGCAGCCAAGACGTGATAAATCAGCAGTTCTTC	CASSQDVINQQFF
-	17	TRBD2	TRBV7-8	TRBJ2-1	TGTGCCAGCAGCTTAGTGGTAGCGGGAGGCCCTGACAATGAGCAGTTCTTC	CASSLVVAGGPDNEQFF
-	17	-	TRBV3-1	TRBJ1-5	TGTGCCAGCAGCCAAGCACTGCTTAGACAAGTCGATCAGCCCCAGCATTTT	CASSQALLRQVDQPQHF
-	13	TRBD2	TRBV10-3	TRBJ2-1	TGTGCCATCGCTAGCGGTATCTTCAATGAGCAGTTCTTC	CAIASGIFNEQFF
few	15	TRBD1	TRBV25-1	TRBJ1-1	TGTGCCAGCAGTGAATGGGGCAGGGGGCCCCCTGAAGCTTTCTTT	CASSEWGRGPPEAFF
few	13	-	TRBV28	TRBJ1-2	TGTGCCAGCAGTTCAGGACCGGGACGCGGCTACACCTTC	CASSSGPGRGYTF
few	15	-	TRBV24-1	TRBJ1-5	TGTGCCACCAGTGACCCGCGGACCGCTGATCAGCCCCAGCATTTT	CATSDPRTADQPQHF
-	15	-	TRBV4-1	TRBJ1-5	TGCGCCAGCAGCCAAGAAGGGAAGGCGGTATCAGCCCAGCATTTT	CASSQEGKAVSAQHF
few	13	-	TRBV5-1	TRBJ1-1	TGCGCCAGCAGCTCCCGGGACGGCACTGAAGCTTTCTTT	CASSSRDGTEAFF
few	13	-	TRBV20-1	TRBJ2-3	TGCAGTGCTAGTCCACCAAGCACAGATACGCAGTATTTT	CSASPPSTDTQYF
few	14	-	TRBV28	TRBJ1-1	TGTGCCAGCAAAACAGGGACATTAAACACTGAAGCTTTCTTT	CASKTGTLNTEAFF
once	15	-	TRBV28	TRBJ2-3	TGTGCCAGCAGTTTAGTGAGTCCCGGGCCAGATACGCAGTATTTT	CASSLVSPGPDTQYF